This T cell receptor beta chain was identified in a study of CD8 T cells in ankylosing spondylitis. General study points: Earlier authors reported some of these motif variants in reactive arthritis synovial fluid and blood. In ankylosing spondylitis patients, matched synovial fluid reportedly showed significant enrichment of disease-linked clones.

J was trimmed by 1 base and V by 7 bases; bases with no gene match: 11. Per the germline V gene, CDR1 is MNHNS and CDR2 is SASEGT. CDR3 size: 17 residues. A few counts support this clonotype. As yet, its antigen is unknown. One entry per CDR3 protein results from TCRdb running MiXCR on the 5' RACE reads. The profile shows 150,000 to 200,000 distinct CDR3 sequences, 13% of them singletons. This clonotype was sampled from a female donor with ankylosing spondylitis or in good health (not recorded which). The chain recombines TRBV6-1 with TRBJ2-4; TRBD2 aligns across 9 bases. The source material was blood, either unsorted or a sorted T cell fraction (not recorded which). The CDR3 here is CASTMVLLAGAKNIQYF. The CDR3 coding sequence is TGTGCCAGCACTATGGTTCTACTAGCGGGTGCCAAAAACATTCAGTACTTC.